Shown below are 10 T cell receptor beta chains from a single sample sequenced in a study of regulatory T cells in long-lasting Graves disease. Specified time point: newly diagnosed GD, antithyroid drugs for less than 3 months. Construction of the TCR library relied on RNA isolated from PBMCs. Construction of the TCR beta libraries employed iRepertoire HTBI primers in conjunction with Arm-PCR of CDR3 regions. One entry per CDR3 protein, called by TCRdb with MiXCR from the multiplex PCR reads. The sample records more than 450,000 distinct CDR3 sequences, around 15% being singletons. These records were also assigned to another study, of T cells in Graves' hyperthyroidism and ophthalmopathy.

Sample: peripheral blood mononuclear cells (PBMCs), taken at new diagnosis, from a patient treated with antithyroid drugs. These receptors came from a man aged 35-49 years with Graves disease.

This clonotype showed up many times. The gene calls are TRBV12-3 or TRBV12-4 and TRBJ2-1; the D call may be TRBD1 or TRBD2 (5 bases each). The CDR3 contains 15 residues. Between the trimmed V and J ends, which lost 6 bases and 4 bases, there was a span of 16 bases. CDR3 nucleotide sequence: TGTGCCAGCAGCCGAACCGGGACCACATACAATGAGCAGTTCTTC. Its translation: CASSRTGTTYNEQFF.

This clonotype was recorded at least ten times. The rearrangement joins TRBV20-1 to TRBJ2-7; 10 bases agree with TRBD2. V trimming: 5 bases; J trimming: 4 bases; junction bases outside the gene matches: 5. This CDR3 spans 13 amino acids. Per germline, CDR1 DFQATT and CDR2 SNEGSKA (reference sequence). The CDR3 spells CSASSGSFYEQYF. CDR3 bases: TGCAGTGCTTCTAGCGGGAGTTTTTACGAGCAGTACTTC.

Many counts were recorded for this clonotype. The CDR3 DNA follows: TGTGCCAGCAGCTACCCGTCCGGGACACTTTGGGGCGAGCAGTACTTC. This encodes CASSYPSGTLWGEQYF. The chain is built from TRBV7-8 and TRBJ2-7, with a weak D call TRBD1 (6 bases). V dropped 4 bases and J dropped 6 bases, with 22 bases sitting between them. Germline CDR1 reads SGHVS; CDR2 reads FQNEAQ. The CDR3 loop spans 16 amino acids.

The J gene is TRBJ1-6, the V gene TRBV27, with D maybe TRBD1 (5 bases). The CDR3 totals 18 residues. The V end was cut by 2 bases, the J end by 10 bases, with 24 bases between. Per the germline V gene, CDR1 is MNHEY and CDR2 is SMNVEV (reference sequence). Written as DNA, the CDR3 is TGTGCCAGCAGTTTAAAGACTGGGACGGCCCTTTTTGGATCACCCCTCCACTTT. Protein: CASSLKTGTALFGSPLHF.

Ten or more counts support this clonotype. The J gene is TRBJ2-1, the V gene TRBV6-2 or TRBV6-3; the match to TRBD2 covers 8 bases. Germline V gene sequence: CDR1 MNHEY, CDR2 SVGEGT. CDR3 length: 14 residues. J gave up 9 bases and V 5 bases, and 9 bases lay outside the gene matches. Here the CDR3 reads CASSQPGRAFEQFF. The CDR3 DNA is TGTGCCAGCAGTCAACCCGGGAGGGCCTTTGAGCAGTTCTTC.

This clonotype was seen ten or more times. The chain uses TRBV12-3 or TRBV12-4 and TRBJ1-1, with D perhaps TRBD1 (5 bases). The CDR3 covers 15 residues. Deletions cut 6 bases from V and 1 base from J, with 15 bases between. The CDR3 DNA reads as TGTGCCAGCAGCTCATGGGGGAGCTCGAACACTGAAGCTTTCTTT. It codes for CASSSWGSSNTEAFF.

In this sample, this clonotype turned up a few times. This chain links TRBV20-1 with TRBJ1-5; D not certain. The germline V gene has CDR1 DFQATT and CDR2 SNEGSKA (reference sequence). V was cut by 2 bases and J by 0 bases, with 20 bases left in between. The CDR3 runs to 18 residues. The chain's CDR3 is CSARTSDGNFYSNQPQHF. CDR3 sequence (DNA): TGCAGTGCTAGAACCTCGGACGGAAACTTTTATAGCAATCAGCCCCAGCATTTT.

The rearrangement joins TRBV7-2 to TRBJ2-3; no definite D call. V was clipped by 2 bases and J by 2 bases, with 11 bases between them. CDR1 is SGHTA and CDR2 is FQGNSA in the germline V gene. CDR3 size: 15 residues. The CDR3 sequence: CASSLFVKVTDTQYF. CDR3 DNA: TGTGCCAGCAGCTTATTTGTCAAGGTCACAGATACGCAGTATTTT.

This clonotype was picked up a small number of times. The rearrangement uses TRBV29-1 and TRBJ2-2; a weak D match, TRBD1 (5 bases). Germline V gives CDR1 SQVTM, CDR2 ANQGSEA. The V gene lost 5 bases and the J gene lost 3 bases, with 10 bases spanning the gap. The CDR3 totals 13 residues. Here the CDR3 reads CSVMQGYTGELFF. CDR3 in DNA: TGCAGCGTTATGCAGGGTTACACCGGGGAGCTGTTTTTT.

This clonotype was seen more than once but under ten times. The V call is TRBV6-5, the J call TRBJ2-5; possible D gene TRBD2, 7 bases. The CDR3 runs 14 residues. V dropped 2 bases and J dropped 5 bases, with 12 bases sitting between them. The germline V gene has CDR1 MNHEY and CDR2 SVGAGI. The CDR3 loop is CASSYRGGWETQYF. In DNA, the CDR3 is TGTGCCAGCAGTTACAGGGGGGGATGGGAGACCCAGTACTTC.